This T cell receptor (beta chain) is drawn from a study of post-analysis software for immune sequencing data. With regard to this clonotype: What it binds is unknown.

Germline lookup yields CDR1 SGHRS and CDR2 YFSETQ. The CDR3 extends over 21 amino acids. V was cut by 4 bases and J by 0 bases, with 26 bases left in between. Study findings and constraints: With F measure, samples from one preparation batch clustered together strongly. Controls had lower frequencies than patients of 4 or 5 TRBV segments, which included TRBV5-6, TRBV5-1 and TRBV20-1.

Unique-molecular-identifier-tagged TCR beta cDNA libraries were used. TCRdb re-derived calls from the PCR reads in MiXCR, one entry per CDR3 protein. Among hundreds of thousands of distinct CDR3 sequences listed, over 35% were seen once. Sequenced input: blood. The chain links TRBV5-1 to TRBJ2-6; the D call may be TRBD1 or TRBD2 (5 bases each). The TCR was taken from a girl aged 5 to 17 with multiple sclerosis. CDR3 residues: CASSPSLVGEGLPSGANVLTF. The CDR3 bases are TGCGCCAGCAGCCCATCCCTTGTGGGGGAAGGTCTACCCTCTGGGGCCAACGTCCTGACTTTC.